This T cell receptor (beta chain) was profiled in a study of OX40 agonist ivuxolimab in advanced cancers. The overall study: Given to patients was ivuxolimab, an agonistic anti-OX40 (CD134) antibody. Three patients, one with hepatocellular carcinoma and two with cutaneous melanoma, responded partially. General study results and limits: In CD8+ T cells, expanded clones were on average more numerous than in CD4+.

Profiled with immunoSEQ multiplex PCR; TCRdb holds only in-frame clones, not every one. The sample lists 60,000 to 80,000 clones; approximately 82% were seen once. Concerning this clone itself: Its matching antigen is unknown.

Germline values: CDR1 WNHNN, CDR2 SYGVQD (reference sequence). The CDR3 consists of 13 residues. Deletions cut 3 bases from V and 5 bases from J, with 8 bases between. The sample in question was CD4+ or CD8+ T cells sorted from blood, obtained in a trial of the OX40 agonist ivuxolimab. The chain employs TRBV10-1 and TRBJ2-1; D remains ambiguous. The sequence was obtained from an adult with an advanced solid tumor such as melanoma, head and neck, liver or kidney cancer. Here the CDR3 DNA reads TGCGCCAGCAGTGATGTGGGTAACAATGAGCAGTTCTTC. Its translation is CASSDVGNNEQFF.